These 20 T cell receptor beta chains were sequenced from one sample in a study of cytomegalovirus exposure and HLA in healthy donors. It was with 60 Vbeta and 13 Jbeta primers that the PCR ran. Measured with immunoSEQ multiplex PCR; TCRdb has only the in-frame clones, and not every one. The sample consists of over 100,000 clones, about 61% of them appearing once. Source material: PBMCs. These receptors were obtained from a woman under 40 in good health and CMV-seronegative.

The chain recombines TRBV6-5 with TRBJ1-1, with D maybe TRBD1 (6 bases). The germline V gene has CDR1 MNHEY and CDR2 SVGAGI. This CDR3 comprises 16 residues. Deletions cut 1 base from V and 0 bases from J, with 12 bases between. CDR3 nucleotide sequence: TGTGCCAGCAGTTACTTGGCAGGGGAACTGAACACTGAAGCTTTCTTT. This encodes CASSYLAGELNTEAFF.

The rearrangement uses TRBV11-2 and TRBJ2-1; 11 bases match TRBD2. The V gene's germline CDR1 is SGHAT and CDR2 FQNNGV. This CDR3 region has 16 residues. Germline trimming cut 4 bases from V and 7 bases from J; bases unmatched to any gene: 9. CDR3 sequence (DNA): TGTGCCAGCAGCTCAACTTCTAGCGGGAGGAGGAATGAGCAGTTCTTC. Translation gives CASSSTSSGRRNEQFF.

This clone came up once. The rearrangement uses TRBV18 and TRBJ1-6; 7 nucleotides match TRBD1. The CDR3 is 15 amino acids. CDR1 is KGHSH and CDR2 is LQKENI in the germline V gene. Trimming at V came to 5 bases and at J to 6 bases, leaving 7 bases not matched to a gene. As DNA, the CDR3 is TGTGCCAGCTCAGAGTCGACAGGGCTTAATTCACCCCTCCACTTT. Protein: CASSESTGLNSPLHF.

In its sample, this clone was seen once. CDR3 sequence (DNA): TGTGCCAGCAGCCACGGAGGGCCCTACAATGAGCAGTTCTTC. Amino acids: CASSHGGPYNEQFF. This sequence joins TRBV14 and TRBJ2-1; a weak D match, TRBD2 (6 bases). This CDR3 spans 14 amino acids. CDR1 SGHDN and CDR2 FVKESK come from the germline V gene. V dropped 3 bases and J dropped 2 bases, with 8 bases sitting between them.

This clone was seen a few times. V gene TRBV25-1 combines with J gene TRBJ2-1; D ambiguous. V was shortened by 3 bases and J by 6 bases, with 6 bases between the two germline ends. CDR3 length: 12 residues. Per the germline V gene, CDR1 is MGHDK and CDR2 is SYGVNS. CDR3: CASSDLTNEQFF. CDR3 coding DNA: TGTGCCAGCAGTGACCTAACCAATGAGCAGTTCTTC.

This clone occurred once. This CDR3 is CASTPGGNVGLQTQYF. CDR3 bases: TGTGCCAGCACCCCTGGCGGGAACGTGGGTTTGCAGACCCAGTACTTC. The gene calls are TRBV7-2 and TRBJ2-5; a possible D gene is TRBD2 (6 bases). Between the trimmed V and J ends, which lost 7 bases and 6 bases, there was a span of 24 bases. CDR1 SGHTA and CDR2 FQGNSA come from the germline V gene. The CDR3 extends over 16 amino acids.

This clone has a handful of counts. V and J are TRBV6-1 and TRBJ1-6; tentatively, D is TRBD1 (6 bases). The CDR3 runs 15 residues. Germline CDR1 MNHNS, CDR2 SASEGT. Trimming stripped 7 bases from V and 6 bases from J, with 16 bases between. The chain's CDR3 is CASITTLGGNSPLHF. CDR3 nucleotides: TGTGCCAGCATCACGACGTTAGGGGGTAATTCACCCCTCCACTTT.

This clone was seen just once. V usage is TRBV9 and J usage is TRBJ2-1; 11 positions agree with TRBD2. V shed 3 bases and J 8 bases; nucleotides not matched to a gene: 7. The CDR3 loop spans 15 amino acids. CDR1 is SGDLS, CDR2 YYNGEE, per germline. The CDR3 region has the DNA TGTGCCAGCAGCGAACTAGCGGGAGTTGTGGATGAGCAGTTCTTC. Protein: CASSELAGVVDEQFF.

In its sample, this clone was seen once. V is TRBV13 and J is TRBJ2-5; D is perhaps TRBD2 (6 bases). Germline V lookup: CDR1 PRHDT, CDR2 FYEKMQ (reference sequence). Trimming left V 2 bases short and J 2 bases short, with 15 bases between. The CDR3 spans 16 residues. As DNA, the CDR3 is TGTGCCAGCAGCTTATTTAGCGGAGGGGATCAAGAGACCCAGTACTTC. It codes for CASSLFSGGDQETQYF.

On this clone: Germline and junction disagree at one end, which may indicate a read error. Other nucleotide sequences in the sample specify the same CDR3. J is TRBJ1-6 and V is TRBV6-5, with 8 bases fitting TRBD1. This CDR3 has 14 amino acids. Germline loops: CDR1 MNHEY, CDR2 SVGAGI. The CDR3, as DNA: TGTGCCAGCAGTTTTGGCAGGGGGCATTCCCCCCTCCACTTT. Protein: CASSFGRGHSPLHF.

This clone occurred a few times. The J gene is TRBJ2-5, the V gene TRBV7-2; no firm D call. The CDR3 contains 14 residues. With 0 bases removed from V and 0 bases from J, the gap between germline ends came to 5 bases. CDR1 and CDR2 (germline): SGHTA, FQGNSA. This CDR3 reads CASSLARNQETQYF. CDR3 nucleotides: TGTGCCAGCAGCTTAGCCAGGAACCAAGAGACCCAGTACTTC.

The chain links TRBV7-9 to TRBJ1-4; D is ambiguous. V gave up 3 bases and J gave up 0 bases, with 14 bases separating them. This CDR3 has 17 residues. The germline V gene has CDR1 SEHNR and CDR2 FQNEAQ (reference sequence). The CDR3 sequence: CASSFGSSLATNEKLFF. CDR3 bases: TGTGCCAGCAGCTTCGGTTCTAGTCTTGCAACTAATGAAAAACTGTTTTTT.

This chain uses TRBV30 with TRBJ1-2; D uncertain. V lost 4 bases and J 9 bases, leaving 12 bases between the germline ends. The CDR3 loop spans 11 amino acids. CDR1 and CDR2 (germline): GTSNPN, SVGIG (reference sequence). The CDR3 sequence: CAWISPGRYTF. The CDR3 DNA is TGTGCCTGGATATCCCCAGGTCGCTACACCTTC.

This clone was counted once. V is TRBV7-9 and J is TRBJ2-3; 13 positions agree with TRBD2. The CDR3 totals 17 residues. Germline lookup yields CDR1 SEHNR and CDR2 FQNEAQ (reference sequence). Trimming cost V 5 bases and J 0 bases; bases outside gene matches: 5. CDR3 sequence: CASSGTSGAFSTDTQYF. CDR3 bases: TGTGCCAGCAGCGGGACTAGCGGGGCCTTTAGCACAGATACGCAGTATTTT.

This clone occurred a few times. This sequence joins TRBV4-3 and TRBJ2-7, with TRBD1 matching 9 bases. The CDR3 has 16 residues. The V gene end was trimmed by 0 bases and the J gene end by 3 bases; junction bases not matched to a gene: 6. Germline lookup yields CDR1 LGHNA and CDR2 YSLEER. The CDR3 here is CASSQDSGTGYYEQYF. The CDR3 nucleotides are TGCGCCAGCAGCCAAGATTCGGGGACAGGGTACTACGAGCAGTACTTC.

V usage is TRBV28 and J usage is TRBJ1-2; D remains unclear. CDR3 length equals 11 residues. V was clipped by 1 base and J by 8 bases, with 5 bases between them. From germline, CDR1 is MDHEN and CDR2 SYDVKM. CDR3: CASSLSRGYTF. The CDR3 nucleotides are TGTGCCAGCAGTTTATCCAGGGGCTACACCTTC.

The chain joins TRBV6-5 to TRBJ2-1; the match to TRBD2 covers 8 bases. CDR1 MNHEY and CDR2 SVGAGI come from the germline V gene. The CDR3 runs to 15 residues. After removal of 6 bases from V and 2 bases from J, the junction contained 6 bases not matched to a gene. The CDR3 sequence: CASRRLALAYNEQFF. CDR3 in DNA: TGTGCCAGCAGGCGACTAGCGTTGGCCTACAATGAGCAGTTCTTC.

In this sample, this clone turned up once. The rearrangement uses TRBV27 and TRBJ2-7, with TRBD2 matching 8 bases. Germline lookup yields CDR1 MNHEY and CDR2 SMNVEV (reference sequence). V dropped 8 bases and J dropped 4; count of bases not matched to a gene: 7. The CDR3 extends over 13 amino acids. CDR3 loop: CASWTGGRYEQYF. The CDR3 DNA is TGTGCCAGCTGGACGGGAGGGCGATACGAGCAGTACTTC.

The chain combines TRBV30 with TRBJ2-5, with TRBD2 identical over 10 bases. The DNA end lines up better with TRBJ2-7; the J call may be wrong. The CDR3 extends over 13 amino acids. Germline CDR1 is GTSNPN and CDR2 is SVGIG (reference sequence). As DNA, the CDR3 is TGTGCCTGGAGTGGGACTAGCGGCTACGAGCAGTACTTC. The encoded protein is CAWSGTSGYEQYF.

The V call is TRBV7-2, the J call TRBJ2-6; D possibly corresponds to TRBD2 (6 bases). The germline V gene has CDR1 SGHTA and CDR2 FQGNSA. The CDR3 runs 15 residues. Trimming took off 2 bases at V and 6 bases at J, with 11 bases between the two ends. In nucleotides, the CDR3 is TGTGCCAGCAGCTTAAGCGGCGGGACGGCCAACGTCCTGACTTTC. This sequence encodes CASSLSGGTANVLTF.